This is a list of T cell receptor beta chains from one sample in a study of blood T cell repertoires in COVID-19. Sequencing was performed with immunoSEQ multiplex PCR; in TCRdb, only in-frame clones are kept and a portion is missing. This sample has about 280,000 clones, with 70% to 90% found just once. Sequenced sample: peripheral blood. Receptors originate from a woman between 25 and 40 years old with active or convalescent COVID-19. Each CDR3 is given with its conserved first and last residue. Each record gives: V gene, CDR3 protein.

V gene: TRBV2; CDR3 protein: CASSRDRDLNTEAFF
V gene: TRBV10-3; CDR3 protein: CAISESKTGAQIITF
V gene: TRBV6-1; CDR3 protein: CASSEGLAGDYEQYF
V gene: TRBV27; CDR3 protein: CASSLLARDEQYF
V gene: TRBV28; CDR3 protein: CASSLGGSRAPEAFF
V gene: TRBV30; CDR3 protein: CAWGSGLGELFF
V gene: TRBV7-9; CDR3 protein: CASSSGGLATYEQYF
V gene: TRBV5-8; CDR3 protein: CASSPGHLNTEAFF
V gene: TRBV7-2; CDR3 protein: CASSLGTASNEQYF
V gene: TRBV24-1; CDR3 protein: CATSRASFHEQYF
V gene: TRBV27; CDR3 protein: CASRTGAGGSNTEAFF
V gene: TRBV24-1; CDR3 protein: CATSDRSGGPSTDTQYF
V gene: TRBV6-4; CDR3 protein: CASSDEGGAHVDTQYF